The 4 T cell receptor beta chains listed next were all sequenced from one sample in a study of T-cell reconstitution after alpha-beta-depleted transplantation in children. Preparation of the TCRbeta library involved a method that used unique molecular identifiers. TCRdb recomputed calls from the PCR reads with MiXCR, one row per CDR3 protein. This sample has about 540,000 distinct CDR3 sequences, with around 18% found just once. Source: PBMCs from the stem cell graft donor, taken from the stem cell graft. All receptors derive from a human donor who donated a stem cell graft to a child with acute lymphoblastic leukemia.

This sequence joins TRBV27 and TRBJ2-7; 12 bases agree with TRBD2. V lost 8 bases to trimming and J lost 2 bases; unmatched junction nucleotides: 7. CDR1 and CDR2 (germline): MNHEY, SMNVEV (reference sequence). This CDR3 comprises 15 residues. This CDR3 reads CASGTSGFGAYEQYF. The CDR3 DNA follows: TGTGCCAGCGGGACTAGCGGGTTTGGGGCCTACGAGCAGTACTTC.

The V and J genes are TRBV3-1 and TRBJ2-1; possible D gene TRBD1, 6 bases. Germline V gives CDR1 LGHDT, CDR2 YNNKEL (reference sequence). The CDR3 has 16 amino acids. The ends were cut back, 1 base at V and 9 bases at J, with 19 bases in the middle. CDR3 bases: TGTGCCAGCAGCCAAGTCGTTGGGACAAAGGGTGCTGAGCAGTTCTTC. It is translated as CASSQVVGTKGAEQFF.

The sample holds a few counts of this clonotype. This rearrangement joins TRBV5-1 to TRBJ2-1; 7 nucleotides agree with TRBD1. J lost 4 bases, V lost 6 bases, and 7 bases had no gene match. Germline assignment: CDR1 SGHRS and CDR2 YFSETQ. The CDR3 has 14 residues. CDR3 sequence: CASTEGQSYNEQFF. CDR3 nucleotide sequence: TGCGCCAGCACAGAGGGACAGTCTTACAATGAGCAGTTCTTC. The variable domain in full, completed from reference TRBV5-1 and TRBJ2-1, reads KAGVTQTPRYLIKTRGQQVTLSCSPISGHRSVSWYQQTPGQGLQFLFEYFSETQRNKGNFPGRFSGRQFSNSRSEMNVSTLELGDSALYLCASTEGQSYNEQFFGPGTRLTVL.

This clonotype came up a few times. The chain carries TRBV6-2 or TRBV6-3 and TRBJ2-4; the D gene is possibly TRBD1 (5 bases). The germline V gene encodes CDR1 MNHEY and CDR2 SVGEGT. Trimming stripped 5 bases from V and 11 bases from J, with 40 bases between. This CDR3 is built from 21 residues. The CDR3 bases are TGTGCCAGCAGTCACCTTAAAGGACACTTGATGAGCCCCGTTTTTCCCCCCTTTCAGTACTTC. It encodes CASSHLKGHLMSPVFPPFQYF.